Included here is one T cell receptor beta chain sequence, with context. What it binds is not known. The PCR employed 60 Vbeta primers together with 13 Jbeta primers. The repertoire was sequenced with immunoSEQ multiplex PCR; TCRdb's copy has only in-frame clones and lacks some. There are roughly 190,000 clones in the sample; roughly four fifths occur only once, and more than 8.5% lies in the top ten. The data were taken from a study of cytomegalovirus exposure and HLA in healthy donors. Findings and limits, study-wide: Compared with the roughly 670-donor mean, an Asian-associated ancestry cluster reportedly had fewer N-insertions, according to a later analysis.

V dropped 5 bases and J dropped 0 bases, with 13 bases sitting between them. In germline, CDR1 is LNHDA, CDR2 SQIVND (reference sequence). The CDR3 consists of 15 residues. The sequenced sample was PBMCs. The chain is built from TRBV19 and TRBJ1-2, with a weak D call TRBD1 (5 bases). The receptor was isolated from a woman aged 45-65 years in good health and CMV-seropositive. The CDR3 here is CASSGGAQTNYGYTF. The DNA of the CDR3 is TGTGCCAGTAGTGGTGGGGCCCAAACTAACTATGGCTACACCTTC.